This TCR beta chain was recovered during a study of blood T cell repertoires in COVID-19. In the original processing: Amplification from reference gene primers served as the basis for estimated nucleated cell counts. The assay was immunoSEQ multiplex PCR, and TCRdb's table has in-frame clones only and misses some. The V and J calls and clone size were taken over from that table, and D and trimming were inferred from the DNA. This sample has some 200,000 clones, with approximately 90% found just once. The participants were between roughly 18 and 90 years old and came from 24 US areas. Participant reports of clinical history set cohort assignment. The sequenced sample was PBMCs or T cells enriched from blood (not recorded which). This TCR derives from a woman under 30 in a cohort exposed to, infected with or recovered from COVID-19 (not recorded which).

CDR3 region: CASSRGEGQPQHF. Written as DNA, the CDR3 is TGTGCCAGTAGTAGAGGGGAGGGTCAGCCCCAGCATTTT. The chain links TRBV19 to TRBJ1-5; D perhaps matches TRBD1 (5 bases). Looked up from germline, CDR1 is LNHDA and CDR2 is SQIVND (reference sequence). The CDR3 is made up of 13 amino acids. V lost 4 bases and J 6 bases, leaving 10 bases between the germline ends.